This T cell receptor beta chain was captured in a study of T-cell memory formation after mild COVID-19. The germline CDR1 and CDR2 sequences are WSHSY and SAAADI. This CDR3 is 13 amino acids long. The germline V and J ends were trimmed by 4 bases and 5 bases, with 11 bases remaining between them. This clonotype was counted ten times or more. With constant-segment primers, 5'RACE yielded cDNA libraries of TCR alpha and TCR beta that carried sample barcodes and UMIs. TCRdb ran MiXCR on the 5' RACE reads and lists one entry per CDR3 protein. The sample carries about 290,000 distinct CDR3 sequences, about a sixth recorded once.

This TCR came from a young man who had mild COVID-19 (a few samples of this study predate the infection). Cell type and time point are not known. The sequencing sample was made of PBMCs or a T cell subset sorted from them (not recorded which). The chain employs TRBV10-2 and TRBJ2-5, with D tentatively TRBD2 (5 bases). In DNA form, the CDR3 reads TGCGCCAGCAGTGTCGGGGAGATGGAGACCCAGTACTTC. As protein: CASSVGEMETQYF.